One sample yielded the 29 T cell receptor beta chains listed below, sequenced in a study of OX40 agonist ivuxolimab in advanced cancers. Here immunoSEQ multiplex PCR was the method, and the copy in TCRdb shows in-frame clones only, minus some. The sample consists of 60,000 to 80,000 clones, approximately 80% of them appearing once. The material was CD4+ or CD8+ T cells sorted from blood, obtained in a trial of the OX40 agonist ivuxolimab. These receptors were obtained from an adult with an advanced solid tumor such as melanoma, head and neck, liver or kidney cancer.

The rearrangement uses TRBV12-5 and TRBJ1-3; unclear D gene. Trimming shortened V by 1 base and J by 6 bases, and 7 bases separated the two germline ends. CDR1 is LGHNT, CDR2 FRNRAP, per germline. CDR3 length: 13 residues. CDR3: CASGLASANTIYF. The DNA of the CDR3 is TGTGCTAGTGGTTTGGCTTCAGCAAACACCATATATTTT.

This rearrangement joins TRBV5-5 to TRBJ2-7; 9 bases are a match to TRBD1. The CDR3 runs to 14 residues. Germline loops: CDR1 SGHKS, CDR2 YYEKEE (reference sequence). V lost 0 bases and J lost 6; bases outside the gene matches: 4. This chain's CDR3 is CASSLGDRVGEQYF. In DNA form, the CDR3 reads TGTGCCAGCAGCTTGGGGGACAGGGTAGGCGAGCAGTACTTC.

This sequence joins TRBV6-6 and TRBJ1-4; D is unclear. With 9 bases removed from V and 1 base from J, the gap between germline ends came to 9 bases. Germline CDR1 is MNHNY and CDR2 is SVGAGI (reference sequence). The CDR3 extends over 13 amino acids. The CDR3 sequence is CASGGLTNEKLFF. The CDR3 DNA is TGTGCCAGTGGAGGCCTAACTAATGAAAAACTGTTTTTT.

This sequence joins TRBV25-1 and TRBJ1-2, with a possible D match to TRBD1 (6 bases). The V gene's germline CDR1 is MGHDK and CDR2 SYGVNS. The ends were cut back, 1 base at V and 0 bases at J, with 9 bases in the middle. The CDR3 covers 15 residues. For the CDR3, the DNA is TGTGCCAGCAGTGAATTGACAGGTCCTAACTATGGCTACACCTTC. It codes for CASSELTGPNYGYTF.

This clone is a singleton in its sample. The CDR3 here is CASRAPSNQPQHF. The CDR3 bases are TGTGCCAGTAGGGCACCGAGCAATCAGCCCCAGCATTTT. V is TRBV19 and J is TRBJ1-5; D is unclear. Germline CDR1 and CDR2: LNHDA and SQIVND (reference sequence). The CDR3 is made up of 13 amino acids. The germline V and J ends were trimmed by 6 bases and 1 base, with 7 bases remaining between them.

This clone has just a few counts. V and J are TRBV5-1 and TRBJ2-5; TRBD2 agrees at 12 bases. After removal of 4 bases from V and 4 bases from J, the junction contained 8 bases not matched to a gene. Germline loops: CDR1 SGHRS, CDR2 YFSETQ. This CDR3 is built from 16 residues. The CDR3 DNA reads TGCGCCAGCAGCCCGCCTAGCGGGGGGGCGGGAGAGACCCAGTACTTC. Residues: CASSPPSGGAGETQYF.

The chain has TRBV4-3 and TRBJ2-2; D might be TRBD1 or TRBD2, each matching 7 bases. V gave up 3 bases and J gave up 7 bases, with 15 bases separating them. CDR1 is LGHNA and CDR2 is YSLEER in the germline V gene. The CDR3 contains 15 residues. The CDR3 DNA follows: TGCGCCAGCAGCCACTATGACAGGGAGGGCGGGGAGCTGTTTTTT. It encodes CASSHYDREGGELFF.

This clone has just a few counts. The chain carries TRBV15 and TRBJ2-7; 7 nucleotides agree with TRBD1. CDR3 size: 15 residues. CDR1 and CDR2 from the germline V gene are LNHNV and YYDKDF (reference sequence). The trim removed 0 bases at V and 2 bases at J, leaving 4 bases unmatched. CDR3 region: CATSRDPGTAYEQYF. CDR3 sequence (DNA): TGTGCCACCAGCAGAGACCCCGGGACAGCCTACGAGCAGTACTTC.

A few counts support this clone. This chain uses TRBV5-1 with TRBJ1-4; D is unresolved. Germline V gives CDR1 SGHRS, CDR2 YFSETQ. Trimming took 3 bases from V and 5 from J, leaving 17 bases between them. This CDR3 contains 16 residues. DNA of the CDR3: TGCGCCAGCAGCTCAATCGCCGCCCCCGAGAATGAAAAACTGTTTTTT. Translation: CASSSIAAPENEKLFF. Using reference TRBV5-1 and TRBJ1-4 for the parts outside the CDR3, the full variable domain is KAGVTQTPRYLIKTRGQQVTLSCSPISGHRSVSWYQQTPGQGLQFLFEYFSETQRNKGNFPGRFSGRQFSNSRSEMNVSTLELGDSALYLCASSSIAAPENEKLFFGSGTQLSVL.

CDR3 sequence (DNA): TGTGCCAGCAGCCAGCGGGATTATAGCAATCAGCCCCAGCATTTT. Amino acids: CASSQRDYSNQPQHF. The chain recombines TRBV7-2 with TRBJ1-5, with D unresolved. Germline CDR1 reads SGHTA; CDR2 reads FQGNSA. This CDR3 is built from 15 residues. Deletions cut 5 bases from V and 0 bases from J, with 11 bases between.

As DNA, the CDR3 is TGTGCCAGTAGTATAGATGGACGGGGGGATACGCAGTATTTT. Amino acids: CASSIDGRGDTQYF. This chain uses TRBV19 with TRBJ2-3; possible D gene TRBD2, 6 bases. Germline CDR1 is LNHDA and CDR2 is SQIVND (reference sequence). CDR3 length: 14 amino acids. The V end was cut by 0 bases, the J end by 6 bases, with 10 bases between.

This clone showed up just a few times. In DNA, the CDR3 is TGTGCCAGCAGCGGCGGGCAGTATAGCACAGATACGCAGTATTTT. Its translation is CASSGGQYSTDTQYF. This sequence joins TRBV11-3 and TRBJ2-3; perhaps TRBD2 as D (5 bases). The germline CDR1 and CDR2 sequences are SGHNT and YENEEA. Deletions cut 5 bases from V and 0 bases from J, with 12 bases between. The CDR3 loop spans 15 amino acids.

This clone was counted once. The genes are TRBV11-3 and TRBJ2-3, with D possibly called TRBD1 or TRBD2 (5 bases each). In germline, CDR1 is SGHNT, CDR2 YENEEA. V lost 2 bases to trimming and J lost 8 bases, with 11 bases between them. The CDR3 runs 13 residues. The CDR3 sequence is CASSLLRESTQYF. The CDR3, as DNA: TGTGCCAGCAGCTTACTCAGGGAGTCTACGCAGTATTTT. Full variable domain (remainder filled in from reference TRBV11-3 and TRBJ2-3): EAGVVQSPRYKIIEKKQPVAFWCNPISGHNTLYWYLQNLGQGPELLIRYENEEAVDDSQLPKDRFSAERLKGVDSTLKIQPAELGDSAVYLCASSLLRESTQYFGPGTRLTVL.

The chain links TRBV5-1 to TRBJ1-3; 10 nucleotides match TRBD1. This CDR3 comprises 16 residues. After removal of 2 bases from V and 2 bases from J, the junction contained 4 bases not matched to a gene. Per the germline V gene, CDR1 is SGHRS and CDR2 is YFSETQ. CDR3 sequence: CASSLSGTGAGNTIYF. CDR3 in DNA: TGCGCCAGCAGCTTATCCGGGACAGGGGCTGGAAACACCATATATTTT.

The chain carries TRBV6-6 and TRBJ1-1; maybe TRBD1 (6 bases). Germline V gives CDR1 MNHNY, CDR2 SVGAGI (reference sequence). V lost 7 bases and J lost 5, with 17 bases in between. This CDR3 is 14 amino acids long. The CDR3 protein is CASTSPGGRTEAFF. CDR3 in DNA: TGTGCCAGCACCTCACCCGGGGGGCGTACTGAAGCTTTCTTT.

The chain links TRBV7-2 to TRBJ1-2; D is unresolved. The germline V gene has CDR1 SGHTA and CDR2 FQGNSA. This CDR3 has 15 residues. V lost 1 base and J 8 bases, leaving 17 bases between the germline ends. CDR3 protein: CASSLDAQAFRGYTF. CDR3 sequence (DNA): TGTGCCAGCAGCTTAGACGCACAAGCTTTTCGGGGCTACACCTTC.

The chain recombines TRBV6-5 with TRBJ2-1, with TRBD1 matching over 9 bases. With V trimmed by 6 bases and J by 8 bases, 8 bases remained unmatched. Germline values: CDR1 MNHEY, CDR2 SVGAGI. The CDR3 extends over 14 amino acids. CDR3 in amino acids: CASRTQGARDEQFF. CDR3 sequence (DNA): TGTGCCAGCAGAACACAGGGGGCTAGGGATGAGCAGTTCTTC.

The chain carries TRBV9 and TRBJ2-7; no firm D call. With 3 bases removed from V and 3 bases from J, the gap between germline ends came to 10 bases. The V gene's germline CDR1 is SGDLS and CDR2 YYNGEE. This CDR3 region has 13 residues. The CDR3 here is CASSGGWDYEQYF. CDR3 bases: TGTGCCAGCAGCGGGGGTTGGGACTACGAGCAGTACTTC.

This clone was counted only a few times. In DNA form, the CDR3 reads TGTGCCAGCAGCTTGGGGACACCGAGAGGGGAGACCCAGTACTTC. Its translation is CASSLGTPRGETQYF. The chain combines TRBV5-8 with TRBJ2-5; D could derive from TRBD1 or TRBD2 (5 bases each). From germline, CDR1 is SGHTS and CDR2 YDEGEE. This CDR3 is built from 15 residues. The V and J ends lost 0 bases and 5 bases respectively, with 14 bases between them.

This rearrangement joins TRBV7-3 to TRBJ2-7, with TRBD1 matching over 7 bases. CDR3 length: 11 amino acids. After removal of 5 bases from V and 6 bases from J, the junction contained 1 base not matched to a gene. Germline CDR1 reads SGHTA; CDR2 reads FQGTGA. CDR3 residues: CASSAGGEQYF. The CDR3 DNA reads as TGTGCCAGCAGCGCAGGGGGCGAGCAGTACTTC.

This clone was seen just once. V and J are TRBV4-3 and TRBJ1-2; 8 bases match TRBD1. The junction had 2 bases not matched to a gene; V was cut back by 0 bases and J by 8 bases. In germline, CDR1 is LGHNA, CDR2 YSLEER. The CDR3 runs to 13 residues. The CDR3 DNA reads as TGCGCCAGCAGCCAAGACAGGGGGCGAGGCTACACCTTC. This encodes CASSQDRGRGYTF.

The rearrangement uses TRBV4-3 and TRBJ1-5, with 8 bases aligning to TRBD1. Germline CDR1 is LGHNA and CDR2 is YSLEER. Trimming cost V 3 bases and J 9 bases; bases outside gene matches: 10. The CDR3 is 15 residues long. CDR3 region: CASSHLRTGPWPQHF. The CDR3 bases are TGCGCCAGCAGCCACCTTCGGACAGGGCCATGGCCCCAGCATTTT.

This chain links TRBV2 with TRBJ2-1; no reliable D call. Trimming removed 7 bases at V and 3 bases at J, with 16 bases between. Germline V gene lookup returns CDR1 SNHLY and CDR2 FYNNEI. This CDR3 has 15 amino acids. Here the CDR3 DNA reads TGTGCCAGCACCGGACCCGAGGCGGTCTACAATGAGCAGTTCTTC. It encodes CASTGPEAVYNEQFF.

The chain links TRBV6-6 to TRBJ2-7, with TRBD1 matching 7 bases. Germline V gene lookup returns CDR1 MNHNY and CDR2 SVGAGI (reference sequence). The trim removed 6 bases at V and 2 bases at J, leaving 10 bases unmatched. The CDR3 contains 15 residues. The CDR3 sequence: CASRSSQGVPYEQYF. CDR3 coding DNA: TGTGCCAGCAGAAGTTCGCAGGGGGTCCCCTACGAGCAGTACTTC.

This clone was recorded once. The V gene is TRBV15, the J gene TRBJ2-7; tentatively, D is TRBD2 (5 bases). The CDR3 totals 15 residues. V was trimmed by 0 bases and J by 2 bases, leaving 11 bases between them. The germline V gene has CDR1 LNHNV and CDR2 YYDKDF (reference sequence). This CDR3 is CATSRDRGATYEQYF. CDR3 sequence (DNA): TGTGCCACCAGCAGAGATCGGGGAGCCACCTACGAGCAGTACTTC.

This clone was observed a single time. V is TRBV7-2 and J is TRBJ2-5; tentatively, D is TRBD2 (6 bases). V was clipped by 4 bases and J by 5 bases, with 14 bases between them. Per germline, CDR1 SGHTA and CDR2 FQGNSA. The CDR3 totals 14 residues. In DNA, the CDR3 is TGTGCCAGCAGCTCAACGGGGGTTAGGGAGACCCAGTACTTC. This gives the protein CASSSTGVRETQYF.

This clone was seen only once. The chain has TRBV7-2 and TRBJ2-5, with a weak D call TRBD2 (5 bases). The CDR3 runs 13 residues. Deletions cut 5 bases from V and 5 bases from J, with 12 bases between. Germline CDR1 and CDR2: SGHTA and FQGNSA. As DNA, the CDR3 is TGTGCCAGCAGCCCAATAGCGAGGGAGACCCAGTACTTC. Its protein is CASSPIARETQYF.

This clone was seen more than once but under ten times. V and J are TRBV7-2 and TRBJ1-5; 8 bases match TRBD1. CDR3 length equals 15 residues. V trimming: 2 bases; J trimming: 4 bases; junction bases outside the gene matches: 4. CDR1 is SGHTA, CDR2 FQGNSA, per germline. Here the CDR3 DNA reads TGTGCCAGCAGCTTAACAGGGGGGCGGAATCAGCCCCAGCATTTT. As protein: CASSLTGGRNQPQHF. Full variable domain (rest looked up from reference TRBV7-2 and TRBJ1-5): GAGVSQSPSNKVTEKGKDVELRCDPISGHTALYWYRQSLGQGLEFLIYFQGNSAPDKSGLPSDRFSAERTGGSVSTLTIQRTQQEDSAVYLCASSLTGGRNQPQHFGDGTRLSIL.

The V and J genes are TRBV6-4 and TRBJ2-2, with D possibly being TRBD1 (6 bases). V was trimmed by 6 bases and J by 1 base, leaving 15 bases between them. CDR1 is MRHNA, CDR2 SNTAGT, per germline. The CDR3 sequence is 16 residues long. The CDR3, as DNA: TGTGCCAGCAGCCAGCAGGGGTTAGAGAACACCGGGGAGCTGTTTTTT. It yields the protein CASSQQGLENTGELFF.